The T cell receptor (beta chain) under discussion was sequenced for a study of low-dose radiotherapy and immunotherapy resistance in tumors. Study background: Cohort 1 was given 0.5 Gy fractions every 2 weeks, 6.5 Gy in total. Participants were given intravenous cyclophosphamide 200 mg/m2 every two weeks, one day before radiation and immunotherapy.

This clonotype was counted at least ten times. CDR1 MNHGY and CDR2 SAAAGT come from the germline V gene. The V end was cut by 2 bases, the J end by 2 bases, with 14 bases between. This CDR3 comprises 16 residues. TRAV and TRBV primers primed cDNA for both TCRalpha and TCRbeta. Both a constant-region primer and a V-primer adapter served to amplify TCRs across 15 to 25 PCR cycles. One entry per CDR3 protein results from TCRdb running MiXCR on the reads. Of approximately 89,000 distinct CDR3 sequences in the sample, approximately 17% were seen once. The time point denotes: before trial treatment. Each patient who was eligible had an advanced solid tumor with no tumor-infiltrating lymphocytes.

The material was PBMCs, obtained before treatment. This TCR came from a male donor with prostate cancer. V is TRBV6-8 and J is TRBJ2-3, with D perhaps matching TRBD2 (6 bases). This chain's CDR3 is CASSYRRETPTDTQYF. Here the CDR3 DNA reads TGTGCCAGCAGTTACCGTCGGGAGACCCCCACAGATACGCAGTATTTT.